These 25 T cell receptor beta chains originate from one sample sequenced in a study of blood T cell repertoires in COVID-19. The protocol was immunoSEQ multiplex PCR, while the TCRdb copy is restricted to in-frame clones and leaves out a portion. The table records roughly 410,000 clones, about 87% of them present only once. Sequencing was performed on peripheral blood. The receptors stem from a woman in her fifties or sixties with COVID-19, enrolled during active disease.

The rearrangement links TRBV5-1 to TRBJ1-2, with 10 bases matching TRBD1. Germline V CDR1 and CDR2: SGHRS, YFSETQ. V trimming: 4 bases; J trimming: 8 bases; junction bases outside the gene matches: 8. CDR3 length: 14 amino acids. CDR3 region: CASSLGGQGKGYTF. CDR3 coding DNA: TGCGCCAGCAGCCTTGGGGGACAGGGGAAGGGCTACACCTTC.

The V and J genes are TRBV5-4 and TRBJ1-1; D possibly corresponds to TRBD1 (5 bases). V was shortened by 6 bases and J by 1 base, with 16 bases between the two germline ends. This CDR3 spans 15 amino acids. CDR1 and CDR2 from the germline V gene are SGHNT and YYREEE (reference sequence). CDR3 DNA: TGTGCCAGCAACGCCCAGGGCAGGAAGAACACTGAAGCTTTCTTT. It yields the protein CASNAQGRKNTEAFF.

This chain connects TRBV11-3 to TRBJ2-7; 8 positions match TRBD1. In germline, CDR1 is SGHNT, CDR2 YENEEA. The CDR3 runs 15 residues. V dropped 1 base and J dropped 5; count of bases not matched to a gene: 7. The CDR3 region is CASSLGDRSGNEQYF. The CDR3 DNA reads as TGTGCCAGCAGCTTAGGGGACAGGTCGGGCAACGAGCAGTACTTC.

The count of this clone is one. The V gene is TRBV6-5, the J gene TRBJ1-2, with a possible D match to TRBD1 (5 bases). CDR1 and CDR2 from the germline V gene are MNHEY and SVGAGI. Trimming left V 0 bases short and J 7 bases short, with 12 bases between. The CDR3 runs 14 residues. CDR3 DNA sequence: TGTGCCAGCAGTTACTCGACGGGGGTGGCTGGCTACACCTTC. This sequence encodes CASSYSTGVAGYTF.

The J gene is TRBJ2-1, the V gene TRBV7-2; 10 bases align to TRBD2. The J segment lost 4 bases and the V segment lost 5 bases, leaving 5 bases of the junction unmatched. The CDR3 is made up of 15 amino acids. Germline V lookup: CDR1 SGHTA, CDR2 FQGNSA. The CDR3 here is CASSVSGGPYNEQFF. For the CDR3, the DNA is TGTGCCAGCAGCGTTAGCGGGGGGCCTTACAATGAGCAGTTCTTC.

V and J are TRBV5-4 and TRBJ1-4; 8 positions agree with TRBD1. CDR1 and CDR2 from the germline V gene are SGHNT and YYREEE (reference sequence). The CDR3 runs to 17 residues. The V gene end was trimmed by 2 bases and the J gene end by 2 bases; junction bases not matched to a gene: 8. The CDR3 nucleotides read TGTGCCAGCAGCTTCCGGTCAGGGGGCAGGACTAATGAAAAACTGTTTTTT. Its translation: CASSFRSGGRTNEKLFF. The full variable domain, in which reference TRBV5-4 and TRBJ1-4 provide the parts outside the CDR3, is ETGVTQSPTHLIKTRGQQVTLRCSSQSGHNTVSWYQQALGQGPQFIFQYYREEENGRGNFPPRFSGLQFPNYSSELNVNALELDDSALYLCASSFRSGGRTNEKLFFGSGTQLSVL.

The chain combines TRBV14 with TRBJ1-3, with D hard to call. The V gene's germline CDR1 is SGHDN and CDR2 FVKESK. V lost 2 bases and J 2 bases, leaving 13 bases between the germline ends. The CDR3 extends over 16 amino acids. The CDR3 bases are TGTGCCAGCAGCCAATATCTAAGGACTCCTGGAAACACCATATATTTT. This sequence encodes CASSQYLRTPGNTIYF.

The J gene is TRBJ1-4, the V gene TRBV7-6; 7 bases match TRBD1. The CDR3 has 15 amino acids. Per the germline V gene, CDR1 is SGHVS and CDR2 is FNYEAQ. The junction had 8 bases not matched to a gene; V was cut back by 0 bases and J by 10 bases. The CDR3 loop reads CASSLATGVVGKLFF. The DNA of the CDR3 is TGTGCCAGCAGCTTAGCCACAGGGGTTGTTGGAAAACTGTTTTTT.

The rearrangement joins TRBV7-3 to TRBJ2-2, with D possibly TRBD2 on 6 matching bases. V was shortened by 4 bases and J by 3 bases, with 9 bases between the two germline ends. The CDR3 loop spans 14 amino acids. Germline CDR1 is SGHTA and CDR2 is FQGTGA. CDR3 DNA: TGTGCCAGCAGCTACGGGACTCACACCGGGGAGCTGTTTTTT. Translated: CASSYGTHTGELFF.

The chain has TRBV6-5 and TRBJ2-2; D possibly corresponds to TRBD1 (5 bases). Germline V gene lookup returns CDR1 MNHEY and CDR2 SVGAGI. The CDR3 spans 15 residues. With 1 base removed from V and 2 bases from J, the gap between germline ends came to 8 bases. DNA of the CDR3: TGTGCCAGCAGTTACTACCAGGGAAACACCGGGGAGCTGTTTTTT. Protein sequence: CASSYYQGNTGELFF.

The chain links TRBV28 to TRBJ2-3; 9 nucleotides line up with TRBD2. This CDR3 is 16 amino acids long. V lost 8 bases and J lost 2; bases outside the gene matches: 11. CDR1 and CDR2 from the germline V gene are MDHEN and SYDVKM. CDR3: CASGTGTSRATDTQYF. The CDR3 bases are TGTGCCAGCGGTACCGGGACTAGCCGAGCCACAGATACGCAGTATTTT.

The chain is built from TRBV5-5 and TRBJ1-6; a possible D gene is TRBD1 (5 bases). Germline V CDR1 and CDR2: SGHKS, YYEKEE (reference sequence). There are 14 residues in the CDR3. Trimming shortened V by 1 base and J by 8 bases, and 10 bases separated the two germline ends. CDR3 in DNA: TGTGCCAGCAGCTTGACTTGGGGGGATTCACCCCTCCACTTT. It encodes CASSLTWGDSPLHF.

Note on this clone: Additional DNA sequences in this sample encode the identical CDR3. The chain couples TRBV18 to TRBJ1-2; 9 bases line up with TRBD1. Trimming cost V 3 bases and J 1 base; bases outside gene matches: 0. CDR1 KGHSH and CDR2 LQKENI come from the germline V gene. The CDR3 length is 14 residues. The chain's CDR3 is CASSPGQGNYGYTF. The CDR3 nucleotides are TGTGCCAGCTCACCGGGACAGGGTAACTATGGCTACACCTTC.

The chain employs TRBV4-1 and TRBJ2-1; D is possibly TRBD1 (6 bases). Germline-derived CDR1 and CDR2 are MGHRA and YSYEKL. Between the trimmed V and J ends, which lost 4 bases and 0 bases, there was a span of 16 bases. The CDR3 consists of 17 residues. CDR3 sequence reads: CASSPTQGFGSYNEQFF. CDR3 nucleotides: TGCGCCAGCAGCCCTACCCAGGGGTTTGGCTCCTACAATGAGCAGTTCTTC.

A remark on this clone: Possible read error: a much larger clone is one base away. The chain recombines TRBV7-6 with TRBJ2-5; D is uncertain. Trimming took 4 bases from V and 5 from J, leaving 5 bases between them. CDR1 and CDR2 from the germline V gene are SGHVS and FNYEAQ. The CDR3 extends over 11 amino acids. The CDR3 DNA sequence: TGTGCCAGCAGCTCTCGGGAGACCCAGTACTTC. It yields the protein CASSSRETQYF.

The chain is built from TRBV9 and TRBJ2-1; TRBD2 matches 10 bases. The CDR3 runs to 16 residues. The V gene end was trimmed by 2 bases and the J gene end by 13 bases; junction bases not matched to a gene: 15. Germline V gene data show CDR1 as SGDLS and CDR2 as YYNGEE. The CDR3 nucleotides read TGTGCCAGCAGCGTTATTGCTAGCGGGGGCCCCGTCCCCCAGTTCTTC. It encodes CASSVIASGGPVPQFF.

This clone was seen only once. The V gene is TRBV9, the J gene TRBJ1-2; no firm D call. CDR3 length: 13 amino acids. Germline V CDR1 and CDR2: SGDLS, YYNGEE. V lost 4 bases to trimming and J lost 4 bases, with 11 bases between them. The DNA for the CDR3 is TGTGCCAGCAGCACGGGTTCGGGCTATGGCTACACCTTC. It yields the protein CASSTGSGYGYTF.

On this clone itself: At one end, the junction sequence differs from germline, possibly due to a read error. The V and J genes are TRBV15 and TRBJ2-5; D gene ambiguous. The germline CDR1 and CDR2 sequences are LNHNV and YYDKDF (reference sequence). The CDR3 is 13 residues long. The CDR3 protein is CATRRYFQETQYF. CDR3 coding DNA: TGTGCCACCCGCAGATACTTCCAAGAGACCCAGTACTTC. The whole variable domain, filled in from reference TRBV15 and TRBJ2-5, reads DAMVIQNPRYQVTQFGKPVTLSCSQTLNHNVMYWYQQKSSQAPKLLFHYYDKDFNNEADTPDNFQSRRPNTSFCFLDIRSPGLGDTAMYLCATRRYFQETQYFGPGTRLLVL.

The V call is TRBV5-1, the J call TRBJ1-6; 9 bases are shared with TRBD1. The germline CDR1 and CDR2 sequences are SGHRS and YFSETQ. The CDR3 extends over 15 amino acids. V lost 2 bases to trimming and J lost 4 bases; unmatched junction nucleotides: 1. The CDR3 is CASSFGTGYNSPLHF. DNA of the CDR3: TGCGCCAGCAGCTTCGGGACAGGGTATAATTCACCCCTCCACTTT. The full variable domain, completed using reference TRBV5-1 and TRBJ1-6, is KAGVTQTPRYLIKTRGQQVTLSCSPISGHRSVSWYQQTPGQGLQFLFEYFSETQRNKGNFPGRFSGRQFSNSRSEMNVSTLELGDSALYLCASSFGTGYNSPLHFGNGTRLTVT.

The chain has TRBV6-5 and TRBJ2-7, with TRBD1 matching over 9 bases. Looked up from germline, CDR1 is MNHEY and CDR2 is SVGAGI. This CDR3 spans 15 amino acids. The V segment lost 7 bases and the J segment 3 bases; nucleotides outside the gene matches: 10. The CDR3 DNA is TGTGCCAGCACTCCACCGACAGGGGGTTTCTACGAGCAGTACTTC. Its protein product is CASTPPTGGFYEQYF.

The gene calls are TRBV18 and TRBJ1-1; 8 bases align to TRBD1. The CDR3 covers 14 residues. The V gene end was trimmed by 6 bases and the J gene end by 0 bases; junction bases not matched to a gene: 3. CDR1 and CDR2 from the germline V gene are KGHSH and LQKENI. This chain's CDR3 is CASSQDRVNTEAFF. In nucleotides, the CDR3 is TGTGCCAGCTCCCAGGACAGGGTGAACACTGAAGCTTTCTTT.

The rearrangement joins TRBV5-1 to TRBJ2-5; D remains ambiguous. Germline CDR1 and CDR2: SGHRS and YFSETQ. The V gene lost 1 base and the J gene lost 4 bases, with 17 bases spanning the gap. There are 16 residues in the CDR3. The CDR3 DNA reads TGCGCCAGCAGCTTGAACCCTAGATCATATCCAGAGACCCAGTACTTC. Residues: CASSLNPRSYPETQYF.

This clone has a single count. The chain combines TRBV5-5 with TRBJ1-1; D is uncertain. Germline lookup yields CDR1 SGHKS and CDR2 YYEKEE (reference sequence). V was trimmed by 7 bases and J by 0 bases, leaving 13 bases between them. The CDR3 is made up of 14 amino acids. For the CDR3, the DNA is TGTGCCAGCGACCCAGGAACCATGAACACTGAAGCTTTCTTT. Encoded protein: CASDPGTMNTEAFF.

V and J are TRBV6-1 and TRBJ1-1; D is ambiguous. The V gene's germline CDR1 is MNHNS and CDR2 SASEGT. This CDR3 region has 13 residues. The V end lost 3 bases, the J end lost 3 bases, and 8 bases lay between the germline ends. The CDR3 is CASSEFRDTEAFF. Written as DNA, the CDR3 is TGTGCCAGCAGTGAGTTTCGAGACACTGAAGCTTTCTTT.

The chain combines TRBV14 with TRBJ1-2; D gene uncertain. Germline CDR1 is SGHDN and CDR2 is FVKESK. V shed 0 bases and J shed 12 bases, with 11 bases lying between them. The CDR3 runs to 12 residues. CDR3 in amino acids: CASSQDQRVNTF. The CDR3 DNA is TGTGCCAGCAGCCAAGATCAGCGGGTGAACACCTTC.